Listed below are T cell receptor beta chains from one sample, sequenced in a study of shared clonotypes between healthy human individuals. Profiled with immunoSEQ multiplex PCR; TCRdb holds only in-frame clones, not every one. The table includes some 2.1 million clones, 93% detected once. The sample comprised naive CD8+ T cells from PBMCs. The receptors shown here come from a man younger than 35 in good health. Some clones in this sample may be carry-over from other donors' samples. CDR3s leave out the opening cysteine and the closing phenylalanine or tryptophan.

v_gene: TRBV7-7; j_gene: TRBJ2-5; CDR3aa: ASSRRVENTQY
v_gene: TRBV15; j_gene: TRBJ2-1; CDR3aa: ATNPAGSSYNEQF
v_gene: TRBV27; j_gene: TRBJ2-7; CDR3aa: ASSSLGPLLEQY
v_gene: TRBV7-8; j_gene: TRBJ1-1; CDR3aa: ASSLVEVGTNTEAF
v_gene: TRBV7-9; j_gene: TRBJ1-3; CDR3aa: ASSLSPLGLENTIY
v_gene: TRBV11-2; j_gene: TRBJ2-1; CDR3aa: ASSLGAGAHEQF
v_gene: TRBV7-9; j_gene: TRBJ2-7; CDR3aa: ASSLAFGPKGTEQY
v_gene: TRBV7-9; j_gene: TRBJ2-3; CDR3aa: ASSLKVDTQY
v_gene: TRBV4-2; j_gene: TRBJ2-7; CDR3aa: ASSPGTSGIYEQY
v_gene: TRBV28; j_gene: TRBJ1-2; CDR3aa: ASSQRTGLGYT
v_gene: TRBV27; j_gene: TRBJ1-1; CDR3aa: ASSSLRTENTEAF
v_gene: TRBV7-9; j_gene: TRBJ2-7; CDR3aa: ASSLVAGLRTNEQY
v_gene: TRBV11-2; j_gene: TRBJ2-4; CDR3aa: ASSQLGEGKN
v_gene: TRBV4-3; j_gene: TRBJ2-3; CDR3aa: ASSQVWPSGRSGVEDTQY
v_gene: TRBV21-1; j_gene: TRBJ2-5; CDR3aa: ASSKAPSGIRETQY
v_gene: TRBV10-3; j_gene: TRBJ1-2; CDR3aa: ANSDSSNYGYT
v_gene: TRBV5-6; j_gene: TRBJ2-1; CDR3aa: ASSRSHNEQF
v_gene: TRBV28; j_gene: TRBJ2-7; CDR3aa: ASRSGKYYEQY
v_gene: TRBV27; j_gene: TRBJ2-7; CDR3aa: ASSLGTGAYEQY
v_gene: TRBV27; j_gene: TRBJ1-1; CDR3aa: ASSLLTQGPNTEAF
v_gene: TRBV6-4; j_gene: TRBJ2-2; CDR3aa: ASRGNTGELF
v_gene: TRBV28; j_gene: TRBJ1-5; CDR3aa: ASRGQGPGNQPQH
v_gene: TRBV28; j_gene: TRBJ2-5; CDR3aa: ASSNPSEVYQETQY
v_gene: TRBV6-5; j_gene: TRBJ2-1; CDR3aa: ASRSGMAYNEQF
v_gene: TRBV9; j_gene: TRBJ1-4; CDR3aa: ASSFSGTDNEKLF
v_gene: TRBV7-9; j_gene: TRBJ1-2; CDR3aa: ASSPTSTDRGNYGYT
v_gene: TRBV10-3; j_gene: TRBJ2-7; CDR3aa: AISESTDSYEQY
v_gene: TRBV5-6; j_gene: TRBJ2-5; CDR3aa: ASSPVGGGAETQY
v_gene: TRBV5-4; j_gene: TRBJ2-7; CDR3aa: ASSLGQGNYEQY
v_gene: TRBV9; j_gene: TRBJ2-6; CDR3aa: ASSDRAITSGANVLT
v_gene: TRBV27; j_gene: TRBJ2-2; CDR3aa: ASSPTRDRGFTGELF
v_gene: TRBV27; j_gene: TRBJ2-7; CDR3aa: ASSSRGSGGYEQY
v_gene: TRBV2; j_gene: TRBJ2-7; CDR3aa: ASADRAYEQY
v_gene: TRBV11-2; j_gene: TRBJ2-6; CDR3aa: ASDGGQDSGANVLT
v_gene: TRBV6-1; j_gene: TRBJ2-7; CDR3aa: ASSEVQGYEQY
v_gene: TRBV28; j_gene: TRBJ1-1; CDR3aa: ASSLHRNTEAF
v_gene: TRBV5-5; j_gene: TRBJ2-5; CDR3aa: ASSLRGGQETQY
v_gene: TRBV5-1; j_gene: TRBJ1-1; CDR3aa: ASSLATGALTEAF